Given below is one T cell receptor beta chain in context. No antigen is known for it. This sample was included in a study of Ad26.COV2.S vaccination and SARS-CoV-2 variants. Study conclusions and caveats: Vaccinees reportedly had broad spike-specific CD8+ and CD4+ T cell responses.

Libraries were prepared by immunoSEQ multiplex PCR; TCRdb keeps only in-frame clonotypes and omits some of them. The sample holds roughly 300,000 clones, 75% to 90% seen once. This CDR3 is 14 amino acids long. Between the trimmed V and J ends, which lost 1 base and 3 bases, there was a span of 9 bases. Germline values: CDR1 SGHNT, CDR2 YENEEA. The treatment was: some 20 received Ad26.COV2.S at low or high dose, single or two shots; about 5 received placebo; per-sample allocation not given. The study sampled participants on day 63 after the first vaccine or placebo injection. The donor's status was that of an adult aged 18-55 years in Boston.

The chain is built from TRBV11-3 and TRBJ1-1, with D perhaps matching TRBD1 (5 bases). The TCR originated in a person between 18 and 60 years old who received the Ad26.COV2.S COVID-19 vaccine or a placebo. The sequencing used peripheral blood, collected in a trial of Ad26.COV2.S vaccine versus placebo. CDR3: CASSLGGMDTEAFF. DNA for the CDR3: TGTGCCAGCAGCTTAGGGGGGATGGACACTGAAGCTTTCTTT.